A selection of T cell receptor beta chains follows, all from one sample in a study of cytomegalovirus exposure and HLA in healthy donors. Assay: immunoSEQ multiplex PCR; the TCRdb copy retains only in-frame clones and omits some. The top ten clones hold roughly 0.8% of a sample with fewer than 400,000 clones, roughly 85% of them seen once. The source material was PBMCs. These receptors originate from a woman younger than 35 in good health and CMV-seronegative. Each CDR3 is given with its conserved first and last residue. D genes are given only for firm matches.

J: TRBJ1-1
D: NA
V: TRBV7-9
CDR3: CASSLTVNTEAFF

J: TRBJ2-1
D: TRBD2
V: TRBV14
CDR3: CASSQVKLAGVFNEQFF

J: TRBJ2-5
D: TRBD2
V: TRBV28
CDR3: CASTALAGGRETQYF

J: TRBJ2-7
D: TRBD2
V: TRBV7-2
CDR3: CASSFLGGVREQYF

J: TRBJ1-1
D: NA
V: TRBV7-8
CDR3: CASSLAEDTEAFF

J: TRBJ1-4
D: NA
V: TRBV2
CDR3: CASRPTVATNEKLFF

J: TRBJ2-2
D: NA
V: TRBV5-1
CDR3: CASRYITGRDAGELFF

J: TRBJ2-7
D: TRBD1
V: TRBV7-8
CDR3: CASSPGTGRYEQYF

J: TRBJ2-7
D: NA
V: TRBV5-1
CDR3: CASSLIGVGPSSYEQYF

J: TRBJ2-4
D: TRBD1
V: TRBV7-8
CDR3: CASSSRQGAKNIQYF

J: TRBJ1-4
D: TRBD1
V: TRBV5-8
CDR3: CASSQEDRGEKLFF

J: TRBJ1-3
D: NA
V: TRBV4-3
CDR3: CASSTGGGNSGNTIYF

J: TRBJ2-7
D: TRBD2
V: TRBV9
CDR3: CASSVAGGPSTYEQYF

J: TRBJ1-1
D: NA
V: TRBV5-1
CDR3: CASSLYAENTEAFF

J: TRBJ2-1
D: TRBD2
V: TRBV5-4
CDR3: CASSLTSGSHNEQFF

J: TRBJ2-5
D: TRBD1
V: TRBV29-1
CDR3: CSAGTVQETQYF

J: TRBJ2-1
D: TRBD2
V: TRBV27
CDR3: CASSFLAGGAYNEQFF

J: TRBJ2-1
D: NA
V: TRBV4-1
CDR3: CASSLTPGDYGPNEQFF

J: TRBJ1-2
D: NA
V: TRBV19
CDR3: CASSAQRDTSYGYTF

J: TRBJ2-4
D: TRBD2
V: TRBV4-1
CDR3: CASSQPPSGLGRNIQYF